One and the same sample provided the 10 T cell receptor beta chains below, sequenced in a study of T cells in Graves' hyperthyroidism and ophthalmopathy. Authors of the study amplified TCR beta CDR3 regions from RNA transcripts. First-round RT-PCR targeting the TCR CDR3 was performed with the HTBI primer set. TCRdb fed the multiplex PCR reads into MiXCR, producing one record per CDR3 protein. The top ten hold under 20% of the sample, which has approximately 530,000 distinct CDR3 sequences, 16% seen once. The specimen sequenced was blood. These receptors were collected from a woman under 30 with Graves' hyperthyroidism.

This clonotype was detected many times. This chain links TRBV12-3 or TRBV12-4 with TRBJ2-7; TRBD1 agrees at 7 bases. The CDR3 runs to 14 residues. V dropped 5 bases and J dropped 0; count of bases not matched to a gene: 4. CDR3 coding DNA: TGTGCCAGCAGTCGAGGGACAGTCTCCTACGAGCAGTACTTC. This gives the protein CASSRGTVSYEQYF.

J is TRBJ1-5 and V is TRBV4-1; TRBD1 matches at 8 bases. The V and J ends lost 4 bases and 2 bases, in that order; junction bases with no gene match: 7. Germline V gene sequence: CDR1 MGHRA, CDR2 YSYEKL. There are 16 residues in the CDR3. Here the CDR3 reads CASSRIPGQGNQPQHF. CDR3 in DNA: TGCGCCAGCAGCCGAATTCCGGGACAGGGCAATCAGCCCCAGCATTTT.

J is TRBJ1-2 and V is TRBV27, with D perhaps TRBD1 (5 bases). Germline V lookup: CDR1 MNHEY, CDR2 SMNVEV (reference sequence). V was cut by 6 bases and J by 4 bases, with 12 bases left in between. This CDR3 contains 13 residues. The CDR3 region has the DNA TGTGCCAGCAGAGGGACGGCCGCCTATGGCTACACCTTC. This translates into CASRGTAAYGYTF.

This clonotype was seen only a few times. V usage is TRBV6-1 and J usage is TRBJ1-4, with 9 bases fitting TRBD1. Germline V gene sequence: CDR1 MNHNS, CDR2 SASEGT. Germline trimming cut 4 bases from V and 4 bases from J; bases unmatched to any gene: 7. The CDR3 contains 16 residues. The CDR3 loop reads CASSATGGAGNEKLFF. The CDR3 DNA reads TGTGCCAGCAGTGCCACAGGGGGCGCGGGTAATGAAAAACTGTTTTTT.

This clonotype was detected ten times or more. This sequence joins TRBV7-2 and TRBJ2-7; D unresolved. The CDR3 consists of 13 residues. Germline V gives CDR1 SGHTA, CDR2 FQGNSA. Trimming pared 5 bases from V and 2 bases from J, leaving 10 bases between. For the CDR3, the DNA is TGTGCCAGCAGCCGACCCTCCGCCTACGAGCAGTACTTC. This sequence encodes CASSRPSAYEQYF.

This clonotype has a handful of counts. The chain combines TRBV20-1 with TRBJ2-2, with D perhaps matching TRBD1 or TRBD2 (5 bases each). Germline V CDR1 and CDR2: DFQATT, SNEGSKA (reference sequence). This CDR3 has 16 residues. Between the trimmed V and J ends, which lost 0 bases and 4 bases, there was a span of 15 bases. CDR3 in DNA: TGCAGTGCTAGAGATTTGGGACGACATGGCACCGGGGAGCTGTTTTTT. This gives the protein CSARDLGRHGTGELFF.

This clonotype was seen only a few times. This chain uses TRBV19 with TRBJ1-5, with TRBD1 matching 8 bases. Trimming took 4 bases from V and 3 from J; bases not matched to a gene: 2. Germline-derived CDR1 and CDR2 are LNHDA and SQIVND (reference sequence). The CDR3 is 14 residues long. The CDR3 spells CASSRDRINQPQHF. The DNA for the CDR3 is TGTGCCAGTAGTAGGGACAGGATCAATCAGCCCCAGCATTTT.

The chain has TRBV7-2 and TRBJ2-7, with a possible D match to TRBD1 (5 bases). CDR3 length: 16 residues. The V end was cut by 4 bases, the J end by 6 bases, with 22 bases between. Per the germline V gene, CDR1 is SGHTA and CDR2 is FQGNSA. The CDR3, as DNA: TGTGCCAGCAGCTCCCATTACCGGCGCAGGGTCGGCGAGCAGTACTTC. As protein: CASSSHYRRRVGEQYF. Full variable domain (missing parts from reference TRBV7-2 and TRBJ2-7): GAGVSQSPSNKVTEKGKDVELRCDPISGHTALYWYRQSLGQGLEFLIYFQGNSAPDKSGLPSDRFSAERTGGSVSTLTIQRTQQEDSAVYLCASSSHYRRRVGEQYFGPGTRLTVT.

This clonotype was seen more than once but under ten times. The chain uses TRBV2 and TRBJ1-2; the match to TRBD1 covers 8 bases. J lost 6 bases, V lost 2 bases, and 8 bases had no gene match. Per germline, CDR1 SNHLY and CDR2 FYNNEI. The CDR3 extends over 15 amino acids. The CDR3 sequence is CASSEPNGQGDGYTF. CDR3 bases: TGTGCCAGCAGTGAACCGAATGGACAGGGTGATGGCTACACCTTC.

The chain uses TRBV18 and TRBJ2-5; perhaps TRBD2 as D (6 bases). Looked up from germline, CDR1 is KGHSH and CDR2 is LQKENI. V was cut by 1 base and J by 2 bases, with 14 bases left in between. The CDR3 covers 16 residues. The CDR3 spells CASSPLKAGRQETQYF. As DNA, the CDR3 is TGTGCCAGCTCACCACTGAAGGCGGGAAGACAAGAGACCCAGTACTTC.